This paragraph reports one TCR beta chain. Its antigen target is currently unknown. No per-base quality is available; no much larger clone lies one base away. Libraries were prepared through PCR. The sequencing machine was an Illumina HiSeq 2500. To reduce PCR and sequencing biases, unique molecular identifiers were incorporated into the TCR beta cDNA libraries. Approximately 500,000 cDNA molecules were obtained per 1 to 10 million input T cells, so each molecule approximated one T cell. Patient libraries were prepared and sequenced with the same protocol used for the earlier healthy control dataset. Samples belonging to the same batch were prepared together, multiplexed and sequenced on a shared HiSeq lane. The source study handled its data this way. Raw barcoded reads were processed with MIGEC, discarding single-read molecular identifier groups before consensus assembly and CDR3 extraction. Clonotype tables were post-analysed with VDJtools, and diversity was normalized by down-sampling all datasets to the smallest sample size. To correct batch-related cross-sample contamination, repertoire overlap clustering matched CDR3 amino acid sequences but not nucleotide sequences. TCRdb reprocessed the public reads (quality trimming at Q25 with fastp, clone calling with MiXCR) and kept in-frame beta chains. Here each entry gathers all rows of one CDR3 protein and keeps the most common genes and DNA. TCRdb, rather than the study authors, made the V and J calls. This sample is represented by about 770,000 distinct CDR3 sequences; 35% to 55% of them were singletons. The ten most abundant clones make up just under 5% of the sample.

To demonstrate the VDJtools post-analysis software, TCR beta repertoires were profiled from the peripheral blood of about 13 young patients with multiple sclerosis. The multiple sclerosis patients were children and adolescents ranging in age from about 6 to 17 years. This sample was taken from a study of post-analysis software for immune sequencing data (dated by TCRdb to about 2015). General notes on the study: Disease courses on record covered relapsing-remitting, secondary progressive and progressive-relapsing multiple sclerosis, though some patients had no subtype annotation. The multiple sclerosis patient repertoires were compared with approximately 11 previously published healthy control repertoires from donors aged about 6 to 25 years. A subset of samples was prepared in parallel using single-end sample barcoding, then pooled and co-amplified after Illumina adapter ligation.

The CDR3 has 17 amino acids, counting the end cysteine and phenylalanine. The read is trimmed to its CDR3 DNA, 51 bases read in frame from base 1. From V the trimming removes 5 bases and from J it removes 4 bases, while the gene matches leave 14 bases of the junction unaccounted for. Findings and caveats that apply to the study as a whole: A handful of TRBV segments, including TRBV5-6, TRBV5-1 and TRBV20-1, were significantly more frequent in patients than controls. Direct clustering with F measure revealed strong co-clustering of samples prepared in the same batch, which led to a batch-effect correction. The control group was slightly older than the multiple sclerosis patient group. Normalized Chao1 diversity was significantly lower in multiple sclerosis patients than controls, suggesting substantial peripheral T-cell clonal expansion.

The rearranged chain carries TRBV12-3 or TRBV12-4 and TRBJ2-5, with TRBD1 matching 9 junction bases. The source of this sequence is a girl between 5 and 17 years old with multiple sclerosis. Sequenced material: blood. Here is the DNA: TGTGCCAGCAGTCAGGAAGCCGGGACAGGGTTTCGAGAGACCCAGTACTTC. Translation gives CASSQEAGTGFRETQYF.